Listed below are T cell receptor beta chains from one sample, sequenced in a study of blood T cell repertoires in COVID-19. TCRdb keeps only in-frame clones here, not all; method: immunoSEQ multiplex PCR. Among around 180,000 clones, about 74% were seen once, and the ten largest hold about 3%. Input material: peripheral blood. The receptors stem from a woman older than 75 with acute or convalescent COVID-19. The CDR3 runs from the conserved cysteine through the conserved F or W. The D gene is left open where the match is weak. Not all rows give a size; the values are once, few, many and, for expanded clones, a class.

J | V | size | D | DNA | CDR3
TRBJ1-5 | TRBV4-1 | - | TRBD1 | TGCGCCAGCAGCCAACCGGGGGCGGGACAGGGGTTCGTTCAGCCCCAGCATTTT | CASSQPGAGQGFVQPQHF
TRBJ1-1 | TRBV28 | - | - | TGTGCCAGCAGTTCTGCAAGCGAGGGTAAACCTGAAGCTTTCTTT | CASSSASEGKPEAFF
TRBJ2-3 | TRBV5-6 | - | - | TGTGCCAGCAGCTCCCGTGCCAGATCCGGGGGAGATACGCAGTATTTT | CASSSRARSGGDTQYF
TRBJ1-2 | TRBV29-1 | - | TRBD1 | TGCAGCGTTGGAAGTATGGACAGGACTACTGGCTACACCTTC | CSVGSMDRTTGYTF
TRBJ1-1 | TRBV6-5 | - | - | TGTGCCAGCAGTTCGCTGGGACATCCTTTCGGGGAAGCTTTCTTT | CASSSLGHPFGEAFF
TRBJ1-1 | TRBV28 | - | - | TGTGCCACCCACCCTCCGGGACACCTGAACACTGAAGCTTTCTTT | CATHPPGHLNTEAFF
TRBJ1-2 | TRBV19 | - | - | TGTGCCAGTAGCCCCGGGATCTATGGCTACACCTTC | CASSPGIYGYTF
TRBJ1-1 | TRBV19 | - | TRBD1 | TGTGCCAGTAGGATTGGACAGGGAAGGACTGAAGCTTTCTTT | CASRIGQGRTEAFF
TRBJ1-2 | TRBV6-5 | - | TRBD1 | TGTGCCAGCAGTTACCGGGGGACAGATGATGGCTACACCTTC | CASSYRGTDDGYTF
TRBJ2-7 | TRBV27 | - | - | TGTGCCAGCAGTCCTTGGGTGCCGCAGGGCTACGAGCAGTACTTC | CASSPWVPQGYEQYF
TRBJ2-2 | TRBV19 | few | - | TGTGCCAGTAGTGACCGTATAACCTTCGACAGACTCAACACCGGGGAGCTGTTTTTT | CASSDRITFDRLNTGELFF
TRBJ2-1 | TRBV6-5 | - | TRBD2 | TGTGCCAGCAGTTCACTAGCGGGCGGGAGCTACAATGAGCAGTTCTTC | CASSSLAGGSYNEQFF
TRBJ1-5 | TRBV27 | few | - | TGTGCCAGCAGTACCGTCACGGGAAATCAGCCCCAGCATTTT | CASSTVTGNQPQHF
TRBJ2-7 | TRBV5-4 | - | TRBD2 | TGTGCCAGCAGCCTTCCGGGACTAGCGGGTAGCTACGAGCAGTACTTC | CASSLPGLAGSYEQYF
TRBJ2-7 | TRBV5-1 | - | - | TGCGCCAGCAGCCCGACACAGGGAAGCTCCTACGAGCAGTACTTC | CASSPTQGSSYEQYF
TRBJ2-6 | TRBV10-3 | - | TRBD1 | TGTGCCATACGGGACAGGGGGTCTGGGGCCAACGTCCTGACTTTC | CAIRDRGSGANVLTF
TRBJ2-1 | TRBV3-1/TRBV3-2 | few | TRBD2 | TGTGCCAGCAGCCAAGACTCCGGGACTAGCGGGGGACGGTTCTTC | CASSQDSGTSGGRFF
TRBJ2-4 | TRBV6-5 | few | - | TGTGCCAGCAGTTACGGGCAGCTCAAAAACATTCAGTACTTC | CASSYGQLKNIQYF
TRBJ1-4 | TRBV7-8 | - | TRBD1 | TGTGCCAGCAGCTTAGGGACAGGGACTTTGGAAAAACTGTTTTTT | CASSLGTGTLEKLFF
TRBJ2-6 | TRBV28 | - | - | TGTGCCAGCAGTTTCCCCCTCTCTGGGGCCAACGTCCTGACTTTC | CASSFPLSGANVLTF
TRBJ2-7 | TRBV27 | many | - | TGTGCCAGCAGTTTCAATGGGGCGCCAACCAACTACGAGCAGTACTTC | CASSFNGAPTNYEQYF
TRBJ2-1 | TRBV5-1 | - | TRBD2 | TGCGCCAGCAGCTTGGTAGTGGCGGGGGACAATGAGCAGTTCTTC | CASSLVVAGDNEQFF
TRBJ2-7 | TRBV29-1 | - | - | TGCAGCGTTGGGAGGGCGTACGAGCAGTACTTC | CSVGRAYEQYF
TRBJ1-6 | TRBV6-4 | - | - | TGTGCCAGCAGTGACCAGGAAGATTCACCCCTCCACTTT | CASSDQEDSPLHF
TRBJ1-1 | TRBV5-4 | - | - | TGTGCCAGCAGCGATCCGGACACGGGCGATGAAGCTTTCTTT | CASSDPDTGDEAFF
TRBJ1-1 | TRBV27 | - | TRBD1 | TGTGCCAGCACCGCCGGGACAGGGACCCCGGGGTTCACTGAAGCTTTCTTT | CASTAGTGTPGFTEAFF
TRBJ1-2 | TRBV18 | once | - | TGTGCCAGCTCACCTGACGTACAGATACGGTACACCTTC | CASSPDVQIRYTF
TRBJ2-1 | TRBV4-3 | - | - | TGCGCCAGCAGCCAAGAAGCCCGACTTCTACGAGAGCAGTTCTTC | CASSQEARLLREQFF
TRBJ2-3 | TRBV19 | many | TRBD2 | TGTGCCAGTAGTATTCAGGGCGGGAGGGCCGGAGATACGCAGTATTTT | CASSIQGGRAGDTQYF
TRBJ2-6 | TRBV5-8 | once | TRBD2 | TGTGCCAGCAGCTTGGCCGGGGGGACCAACGTCCTGACTTTC | CASSLAGGTNVLTF